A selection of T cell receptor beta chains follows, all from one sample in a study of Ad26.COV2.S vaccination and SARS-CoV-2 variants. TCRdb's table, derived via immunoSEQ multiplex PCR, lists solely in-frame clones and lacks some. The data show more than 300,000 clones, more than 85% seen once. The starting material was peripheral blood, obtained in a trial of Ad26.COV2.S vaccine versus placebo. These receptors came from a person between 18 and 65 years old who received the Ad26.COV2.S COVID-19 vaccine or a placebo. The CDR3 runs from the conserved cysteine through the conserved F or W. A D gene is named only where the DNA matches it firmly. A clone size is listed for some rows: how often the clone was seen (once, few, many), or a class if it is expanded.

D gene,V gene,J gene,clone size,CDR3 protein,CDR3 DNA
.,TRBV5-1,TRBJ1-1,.,CASTVGGFATEAFF,TGCGCCAGCACCGTGGGAGGGTTTGCCACTGAAGCTTTCTTT
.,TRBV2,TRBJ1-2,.,CASSDPSLVQGRGYTF,TGTGCCAGCAGTGACCCTTCGTTGGTCCAGGGGCGTGGCTACACCTTC
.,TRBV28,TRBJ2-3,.,CASSFAGWGTDTQYF,TGTGCCAGCAGTTTCGCAGGGTGGGGCACAGATACGCAGTATTTT
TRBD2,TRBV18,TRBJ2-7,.,CASSLQGLASSSYEQYF,TGTGCCAGCTCACTTCAGGGACTAGCTTCCAGCTCCTACGAGCAGTACTTC
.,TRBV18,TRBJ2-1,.,CASSPAGVVNEQFF,TGTGCCAGCTCACCAGCAGGGGTTGTCAATGAGCAGTTCTTC
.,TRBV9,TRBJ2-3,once,CASSVEAGARTDTQYF,TGTGCCAGCAGCGTAGAGGCGGGGGCCCGCACAGATACGCAGTATTTT
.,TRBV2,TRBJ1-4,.,CASSDQGRNEKLFF,TGTGCCAGCAGTGATCAGGGGAGGAATGAAAAACTGTTTTTT
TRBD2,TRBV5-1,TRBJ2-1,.,CASSLIGGSYNEQFF,TGCGCCAGCAGCTTGATTGGCGGGAGCTACAATGAGCAGTTCTTC
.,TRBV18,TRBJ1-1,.,CASSISENTEAFF,TGTGCCAGCTCGATCTCAGAGAACACTGAAGCTTTCTTT
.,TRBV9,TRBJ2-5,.,CASSLLAQETQYF,TGTGCCAGCAGCCTACTAGCCCAAGAGACCCAGTACTTC
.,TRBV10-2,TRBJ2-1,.,CASRRSVRGGSARGEQFF,TGCGCCAGCAGGAGGTCCGTCCGTGGCGGGAGCGCCAGGGGTGAGCAGTTCTTC
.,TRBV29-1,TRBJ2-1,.,CSVEGGESLNEQFF,TGCAGCGTCGAAGGGGGGGAGTCCCTCAATGAGCAGTTCTTC
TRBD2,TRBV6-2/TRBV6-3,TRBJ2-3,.,CASSYSGLAGPSTDTQYF,TGTGCCAGCAGTTACTCGGGACTAGCGGGTCCTAGCACAGATACGCAGTATTTT
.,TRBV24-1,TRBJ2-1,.,CATSGGGADRNNEQFF,TGTGCCACCAGCGGAGGTGGGGCGGACAGAAACAATGAGCAGTTCTTC
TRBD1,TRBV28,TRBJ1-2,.,CASSRGQGLVYGYTF,TGTGCCAGCAGCCGAGGACAGGGCCTTGTCTATGGCTACACCTTC
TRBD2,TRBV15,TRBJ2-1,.,CATSTDSGRASNEQFF,TGTGCCACCAGCACCGATAGCGGGAGGGCCAGCAATGAGCAGTTCTTC
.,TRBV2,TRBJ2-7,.,CASRTRSTNYEQYF,TGTGCCAGCAGGACCAGGAGTACCAACTACGAGCAGTACTTC
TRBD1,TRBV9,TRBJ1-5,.,CASSVGQGATTDQPQHF,TGTGCCAGCAGCGTAGGACAGGGCGCCACAACAGATCAGCCCCAGCATTTT
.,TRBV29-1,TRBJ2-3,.,CSVAPAGGSDTQYF,TGCAGCGTTGCTCCGGCAGGGGGGTCGGATACGCAGTATTTT
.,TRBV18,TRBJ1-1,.,CASSTRTGSTEAFF,TGTGCCAGCTCAACGCGGACCGGTAGCACTGAAGCTTTCTTT
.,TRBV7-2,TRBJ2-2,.,CASSLYRGNKGGELFF,TGTGCCAGCAGCTTATATAGGGGAAATAAGGGCGGGGAGCTGTTTTTT
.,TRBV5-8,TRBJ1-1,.,CASSLDIWGKNTEAFF,TGTGCCAGCAGCTTGGACATATGGGGTAAGAACACTGAAGCTTTCTTT
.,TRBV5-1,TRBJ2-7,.,CASSLGTSATYEQYF,TGCGCCAGCAGCTTGGGGACGTCGGCCACCTACGAGCAGTACTTC
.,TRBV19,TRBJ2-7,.,CASSSPDTPYEQYF,TGTGCCAGTAGTTCCCCAGATACACCCTACGAGCAGTACTTC
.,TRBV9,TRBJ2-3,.,CASSVGSGPSTDTQYF,TGTGCCAGCAGCGTAGGGAGCGGACCTAGCACAGATACGCAGTATTTT
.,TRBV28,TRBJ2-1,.,CASSPVTNEQFF,TGTGCCAGCAGTCCCGTCACGAATGAGCAGTTCTTC
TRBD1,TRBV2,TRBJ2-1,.,CASSEFQGVDEQFF,TGTGCCAGCAGTGAATTTCAGGGGGTGGATGAGCAGTTCTTC
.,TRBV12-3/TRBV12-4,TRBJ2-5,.,CASSSRETQYF,TGTGCCAGCAGTTCAAGGGAGACCCAGTACTTC
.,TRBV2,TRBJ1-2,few,CASSPTLLYTF,TGTGCCAGCAGCCCGACTTTACTCTACACCTTC
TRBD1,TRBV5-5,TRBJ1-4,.,CASRDRVDQEKLFF,TGTGCCAGCAGGGACAGGGTCGATCAGGAAAAACTGTTTTTT
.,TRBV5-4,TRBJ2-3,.,CASRLGNTDTQYF,TGTGCCAGCAGGTTGGGGAACACAGATACGCAGTATTTT
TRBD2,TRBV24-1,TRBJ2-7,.,CATSPGGVTYEQYF,TGTGCCACCAGCCCGGGGGGGGTGACCTACGAGCAGTACTTC
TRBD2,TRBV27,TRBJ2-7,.,CASSPVAGLAETYEQYF,TGTGCCAGCAGTCCCGTGGCGGGACTAGCGGAGACCTACGAGCAGTACTTC
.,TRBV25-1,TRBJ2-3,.,CASSSDTQYF,TGTGCCAGCAGTTCAGATACGCAGTATTTT
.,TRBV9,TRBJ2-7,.,CASSVDMGEQYF,TGTGCCAGCAGCGTGGATATGGGCGAGCAGTACTTC
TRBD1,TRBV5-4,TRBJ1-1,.,CASSLGGTAYGTEAFF,TGTGCCAGCAGCTTGGGTGGGACAGCGTATGGGACTGAAGCTTTCTTT
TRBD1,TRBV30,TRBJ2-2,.,CAWRQGAVTGELFF,TGTGCCTGGAGACAGGGGGCCGTCACCGGGGAGCTGTTTTTT
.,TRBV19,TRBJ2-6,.,CASSMLGPPGANVLTF,TGTGCCAGTAGTATGTTAGGGCCTCCTGGGGCCAACGTCCTGACTTTC
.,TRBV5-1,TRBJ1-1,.,CASSTDPDKGNTEAFF,TGCGCCAGCAGCACCGACCCAGACAAGGGGAACACTGAAGCTTTCTTT
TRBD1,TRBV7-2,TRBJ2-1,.,CASSLAHPGQSSYNEQFF,TGTGCCAGCAGCTTAGCGCACCCGGGACAGAGCTCCTACAATGAGCAGTTCTTC
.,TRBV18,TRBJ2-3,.,CASSPPKASSTDTQYF,TGTGCCAGCTCACCACCGAAAGCGAGTAGCACAGATACGCAGTATTTT
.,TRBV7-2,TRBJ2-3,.,CASSDTGLPTDTQYF,TGTGCCAGCAGCGATACAGGGTTGCCCACAGATACGCAGTATTTT
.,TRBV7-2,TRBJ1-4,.,CASSYGGPVANEKLFF,TGTGCCAGCAGCTACGGGGGTCCTGTAGCTAATGAAAAACTGTTTTTT
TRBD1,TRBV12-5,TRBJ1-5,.,CASGRTGGQPQHF,TGTGCTAGTGGCCGGACAGGGGGACAGCCCCAGCATTTT
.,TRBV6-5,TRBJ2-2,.,CAARAPNTGELFF,TGTGCCGCCCGCGCGCCCAACACCGGGGAGCTGTTTTTT
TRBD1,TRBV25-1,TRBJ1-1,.,CASSESGTGNTEAFF,TGTGCCAGCAGTGAATCCGGGACAGGGAACACTGAAGCTTTCTTT
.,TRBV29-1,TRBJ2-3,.,CSVVISTDTQYF,TGCAGCGTTGTGATAAGCACAGATACGCAGTATTTT
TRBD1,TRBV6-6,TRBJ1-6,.,CASSLGTGGYNSPLHF,TGTGCCAGCAGTTTAGGGACAGGGGGCTATAATTCACCCCTCCACTTT